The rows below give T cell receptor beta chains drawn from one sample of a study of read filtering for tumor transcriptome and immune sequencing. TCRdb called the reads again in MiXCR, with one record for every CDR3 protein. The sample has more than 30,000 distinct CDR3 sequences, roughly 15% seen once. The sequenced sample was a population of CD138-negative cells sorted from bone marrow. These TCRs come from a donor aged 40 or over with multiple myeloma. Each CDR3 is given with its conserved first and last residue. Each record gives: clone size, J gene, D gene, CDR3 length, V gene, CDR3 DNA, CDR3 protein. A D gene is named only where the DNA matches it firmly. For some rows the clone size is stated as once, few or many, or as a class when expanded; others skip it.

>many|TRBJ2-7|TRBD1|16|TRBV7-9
TGTGCCAGCAGCTTAGCGGGGACAGGGAACCCCTACGAGCAGTACTTC
CASSLAGTGNPYEQYF
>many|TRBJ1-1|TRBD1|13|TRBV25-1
TGTGCCAGTCGACAGGGTTCGAACACTGAAGCTTTCTTT
CASRQGSNTEAFF
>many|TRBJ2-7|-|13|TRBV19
TGTGCCAGTAGTATTGGGCCCCGGGGCGAGCAGTACTTC
CASSIGPRGEQYF
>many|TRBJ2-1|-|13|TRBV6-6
TGTGCCAGCTCGAGTAAAAGCTACAATGAGCAGTTCTTC
CASSSKSYNEQFF
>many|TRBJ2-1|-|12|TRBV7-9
TGTGCCAGCAGCCAAAGCGGCAATGAGCAGTTCTTC
CASSQSGNEQFF
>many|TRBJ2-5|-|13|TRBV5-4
TGTGCCAGCAGCTTGGTGTATAAGGAGACCCAGTACTTC
CASSLVYKETQYF
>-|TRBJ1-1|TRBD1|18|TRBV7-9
TGTGCCAGCAGCTTAGCTTATCTAGGACAGGGGAAGAACACTGAAGCTTTCTTT
CASSLAYLGQGKNTEAFF
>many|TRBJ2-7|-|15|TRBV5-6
TGTGCCAGCAGCCTCAACGGTTTACCTTCCTACGAGCAGTACTTC
CASSLNGLPSYEQYF
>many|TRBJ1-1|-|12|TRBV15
TGTGCCACCAGCAGAGATATGACTGAAGCTTTCTTT
CATSRDMTEAFF
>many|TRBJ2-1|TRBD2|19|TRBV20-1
TGCAGTGTTCAGCCGGGACTAGCGGGGGGGGTGGTCTCCTACAATGAGCAGTTCTTC
CSVQPGLAGGVVSYNEQFF
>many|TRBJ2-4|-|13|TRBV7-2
TGTGCCAGCAGCTTAGTCCACAAAAACATTCAGTACTTC
CASSLVHKNIQYF
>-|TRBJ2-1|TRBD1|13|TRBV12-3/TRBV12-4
TGTGCCAGCAGGGCGCAGGGGGCTGGTGAGCAGTTCTTC
CASRAQGAGEQFF
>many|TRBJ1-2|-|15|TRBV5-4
TGTGCCAGCAGCTCGGGGACCCGTCAAACTGATGGCTACACCTTC
CASSSGTRQTDGYTF
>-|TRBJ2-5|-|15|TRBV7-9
TGTGCCAGCAGCTTACCTGCCGGGGCCGAAGAGACCCAGTACTTC
CASSLPAGAEETQYF
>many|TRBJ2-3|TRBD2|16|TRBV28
TGTGCCAGCATCTCCATGAGCGGGGAAGAAACAGATACGCAGTATTTT
CASISMSGEETDTQYF
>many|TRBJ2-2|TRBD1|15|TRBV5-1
TGCGCCAGCAGCTCGGGACAGTATAAGACCGGGGAGCTGTTTTTT
CASSSGQYKTGELFF
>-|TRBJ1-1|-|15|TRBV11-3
TGTGCCAGCAGCTTAGGCCTTGCCGGTATCACTGAAGCTTTCTTT
CASSLGLAGITEAFF
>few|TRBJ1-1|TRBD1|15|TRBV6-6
TGTGCCAGCAGTTACCCGACAGGACAGGGGACTGAAGCTTTCTTT
CASSYPTGQGTEAFF
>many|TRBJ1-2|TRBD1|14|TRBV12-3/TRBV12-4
TGTGCCAGCAGTATCAGGGGGTCTAACTATGGCTACACCTTC
CASSIRGSNYGYTF
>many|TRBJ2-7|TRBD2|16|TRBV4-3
TGCGCCAGCAGCCAAGGGACTAGCGGGGGCTTCTACGAGCAGTACTTC
CASSQGTSGGFYEQYF
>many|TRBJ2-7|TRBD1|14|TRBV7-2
TGTGCCAGCAGAGACTGGACAGGGAGCTACGAGCAGTACTTC
CASRDWTGSYEQYF
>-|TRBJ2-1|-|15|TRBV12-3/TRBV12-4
TGTGCCAGCACCAACCCAGCCCAGGTGTACAATGAACGGTTCTTC
CASTNPAQVYNERFF